The rows below give T cell receptor beta chains drawn from one sample of a study of blood T cell repertoires in COVID-19. TCRdb's copy holds only in-frame clones and misses some; the assay was immunoSEQ multiplex PCR. This sample carries 150,000 to 200,000 clones, roughly 82% of them seen once, and the ten largest clones take approximately 4.7%. The material sequenced was PBMCs or T cells enriched from blood (not recorded which). The origin of the receptors is a woman in her fifties or sixties with acute COVID-19. Each CDR3 is given with its conserved first and last residue. Each record gives: V gene, clone size, J gene, D gene, CDR3 DNA, CDR3 protein. The D gene is left open where the match is weak. Size is stated for part of the rows, as once, few or many counts, or as a class when the clone is expanded.

TRBV28	few	TRBJ1-5	TRBD1	TGTGCCAGCAGTTTCCCCGGGGCAGGGGGTCAGCCCCAGCATTTT	CASSFPGAGGQPQHF
TRBV4-1	NA	TRBJ1-5	NA	TGCGCCAGCAGCCAAGATCTCCCGTCGCCCCAGCATTTT	CASSQDLPSPQHF
TRBV19	NA	TRBJ1-6	NA	TGTGCCAGTACCAAGGCGGGGGATATAATATCCCTCCACTTT	CASTKAGDIISLHF
TRBV27	NA	TRBJ1-2	NA	TGTGCCAGCAGTTTAACCGGGAACTATGGCTACACCTTC	CASSLTGNYGYTF
TRBV21-1	NA	TRBJ2-5	NA	TGTGCCAGCAGGGAGGCGGGTAAGACGTCCCAGTACTTC	CASREAGKTSQYF
TRBV11-3	NA	TRBJ2-7	TRBD1	TGTGCCAGCAGCACGGGACAGACCCTCGAGCAGTACTTC	CASSTGQTLEQYF
TRBV30	NA	TRBJ1-2	NA	TGTGCCTGGAGTGTGCAGGGCAATGGCTACACCTTC	CAWSVQGNGYTF
TRBV7-8	few	TRBJ1-3	NA	TGTGCCAGCAGCTTATCAGGCGTGTCTGGAAACACCATATATTTT	CASSLSGVSGNTIYF
TRBV9	NA	TRBJ1-6	NA	TGTGCCAGCAGCGGCGGACAGTTGGAAGAGCCCCTCCACTTT	CASSGGQLEEPLHF
TRBV7-6	NA	TRBJ2-1	TRBD2	TGTGCCAGCAGCTTAGTGCTCCAGCGGGGCAATGAGCAGTTCTTC	CASSLVLQRGNEQFF